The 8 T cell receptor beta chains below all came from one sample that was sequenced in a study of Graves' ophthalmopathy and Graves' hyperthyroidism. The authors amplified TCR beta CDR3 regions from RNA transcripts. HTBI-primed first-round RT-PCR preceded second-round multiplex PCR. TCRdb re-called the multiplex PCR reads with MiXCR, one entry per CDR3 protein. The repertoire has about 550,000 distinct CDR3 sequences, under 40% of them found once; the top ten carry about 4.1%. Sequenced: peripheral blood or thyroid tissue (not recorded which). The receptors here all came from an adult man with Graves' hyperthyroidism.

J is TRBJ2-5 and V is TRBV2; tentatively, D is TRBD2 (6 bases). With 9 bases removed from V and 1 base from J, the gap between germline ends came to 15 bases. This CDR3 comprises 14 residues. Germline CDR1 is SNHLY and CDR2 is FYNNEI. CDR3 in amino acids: CASASSGVQETQYF. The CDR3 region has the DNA TGTGCCAGTGCTAGTTCGGGGGTCCAAGAGACCCAGTACTTC.

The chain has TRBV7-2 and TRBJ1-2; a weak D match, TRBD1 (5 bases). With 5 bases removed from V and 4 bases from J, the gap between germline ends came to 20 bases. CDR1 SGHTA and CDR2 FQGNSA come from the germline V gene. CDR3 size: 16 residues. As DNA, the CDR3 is TGTGCCAGCAGCGTAGACGCTAGCGGGACCAGCTATGGCTACACCTTC. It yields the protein CASSVDASGTSYGYTF.

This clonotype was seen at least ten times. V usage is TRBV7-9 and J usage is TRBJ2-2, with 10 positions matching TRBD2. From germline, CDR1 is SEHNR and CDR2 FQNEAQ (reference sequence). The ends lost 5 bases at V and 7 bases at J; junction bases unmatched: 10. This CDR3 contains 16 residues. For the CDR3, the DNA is TGTGCCAGCAGCAAAGCAGCGGGGGGGCCAGGCGGGGAGCTGTTTTTT. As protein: CASSKAAGGPGGELFF.

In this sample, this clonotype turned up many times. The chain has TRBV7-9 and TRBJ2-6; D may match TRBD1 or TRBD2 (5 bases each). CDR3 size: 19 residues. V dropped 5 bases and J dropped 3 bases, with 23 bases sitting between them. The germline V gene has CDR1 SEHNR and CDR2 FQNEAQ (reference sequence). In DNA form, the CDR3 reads TGTGCCAGCAGCCCGATTATGGGGGAAATCCGGGTTGGGGCCAACGTCCTGACTTTC. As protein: CASSPIMGEIRVGANVLTF. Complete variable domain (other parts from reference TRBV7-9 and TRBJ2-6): DTGVSQNPRHKITKRGQNVTFRCDPISEHNRLYWYRQTLGQGPEFLTYFQNEAQLEKSRLLSDRFSAERPKGSFSTLEIQRTEQGDSAMYLCASSPIMGEIRVGANVLTFGAGSRLTVL.

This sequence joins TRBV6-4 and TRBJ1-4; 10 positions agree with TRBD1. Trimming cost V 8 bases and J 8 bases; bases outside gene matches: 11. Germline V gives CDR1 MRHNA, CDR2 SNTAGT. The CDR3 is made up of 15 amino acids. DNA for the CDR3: TGTGCCAGCCCCCTTGGGACAGGGGAGGAGGAAAAACTGTTTTTT. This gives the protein CASPLGTGEEEKLFF.

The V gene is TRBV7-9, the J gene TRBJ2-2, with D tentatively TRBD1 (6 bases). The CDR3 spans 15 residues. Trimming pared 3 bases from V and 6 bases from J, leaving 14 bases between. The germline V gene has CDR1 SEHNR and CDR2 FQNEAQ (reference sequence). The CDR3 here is CASSFQQGSAGELFF. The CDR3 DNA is TGTGCCAGCAGCTTTCAACAGGGTTCCGCCGGGGAGCTGTTTTTT.

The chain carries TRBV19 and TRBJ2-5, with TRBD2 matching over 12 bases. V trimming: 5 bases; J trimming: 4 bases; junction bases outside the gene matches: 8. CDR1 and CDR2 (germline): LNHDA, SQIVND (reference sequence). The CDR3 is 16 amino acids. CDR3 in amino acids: CASSHLAGLAGETQYF. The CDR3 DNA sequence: TGTGCCAGTAGTCACCTAGCGGGACTAGCGGGAGAGACCCAGTACTTC.

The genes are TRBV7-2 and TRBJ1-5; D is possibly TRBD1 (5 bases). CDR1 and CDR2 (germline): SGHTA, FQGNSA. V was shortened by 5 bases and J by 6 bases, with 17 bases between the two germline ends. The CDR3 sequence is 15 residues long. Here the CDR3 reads CASSRRGGPTQPQHF. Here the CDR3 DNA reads TGTGCCAGCAGCCGAAGGGGCGGCCCCACTCAGCCCCAGCATTTT. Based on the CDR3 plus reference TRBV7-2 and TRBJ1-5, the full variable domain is GAGVSQSPSNKVTEKGKDVELRCDPISGHTALYWYRQSLGQGLEFLIYFQGNSAPDKSGLPSDRFSAERTGGSVSTLTIQRTQQEDSAVYLCASSRRGGPTQPQHFGDGTRLSIL.